One sample yielded the 32 T cell receptor beta chains listed below, sequenced in a study of T cell responses to AZD1222 COVID-19 vaccine (dated by TCRdb to the early 2020s). Sample time point, as interpreted from the label and publication: baseline before first vaccination. The method was the immunoSEQ multiplex PCR assay. The clones in this table, taken by TCRdb from immuneACCESS, are in-frame only. Not every clone is retained; where verified, under half of the shortfall comes from an unresolved V gene, and the cause of the rest is unknown. The sample table shows more than 150,000 clones, and around 92% are seen once. Over 9.5% of the sample lies in the top ten. The sample was peripheral blood, taken on day 0 of AZD1222 vaccination. All receptors derive from an adult in good health.

This chain uses TRBV7-2 with TRBJ2-1; D assignment may be TRBD1 or TRBD2 (5 bases each). The germline gives CDR1 SGHTA, CDR2 FQGNSA. Trimming pared 3 bases from V and 7 bases from J, leaving 16 bases between. The length of the CDR3 is 15 residues. In nucleotides, the CDR3 is TGTGCCAGCAGCTTTCGGGAAGGGGCCTGGAATGAGCAGTTCTTC. Encoded protein: CASSFREGAWNEQFF. The full variable domain, in which reference TRBV7-2 and TRBJ2-1 provide the parts outside the CDR3, is GAGVSQSPSNKVTEKGKDVELRCDPISGHTALYWYRQSLGQGLEFLIYFQGNSAPDKSGLPSDRFSAERTGGSVSTLTIQRTQQEDSAVYLCASSFREGAWNEQFFGPGTRLTVL.

The chain uses TRBV7-2 and TRBJ1-2, with D uncertain. This CDR3 is built from 13 residues. V was shortened by 2 bases and J by 8 bases, with 12 bases between the two germline ends. Germline values: CDR1 SGHTA, CDR2 FQGNSA. CDR3 sequence: CASSLYTYGGYTF. For the CDR3, the DNA is TGTGCCAGCAGCTTATATACCTACGGAGGCTACACCTTC.

The rearrangement links TRBV7-9 to TRBJ1-3, with D unresolved. The V end was cut by 6 bases, the J end by 1 base, with 7 bases between. Germline values: CDR1 SEHNR, CDR2 FQNEAQ (reference sequence). The CDR3 has 13 amino acids. CDR3 DNA sequence: TGTGCCAGCAGAAAAGGGTCTGGAAACACCATATATTTT. Its protein is CASRKGSGNTIYF.

V and J are TRBV2 and TRBJ1-2, with a possible D match to TRBD1 (5 bases). CDR1 is SNHLY, CDR2 FYNNEI, per germline. The V end lost 1 base, the J end lost 7 bases, and 10 bases lay between the germline ends. This CDR3 comprises 13 residues. Written as DNA, the CDR3 is TGTGCCAGCAGTGAAGACTGGGGGACTGGCTACACCTTC. As protein: CASSEDWGTGYTF.

This sequence joins TRBV28 and TRBJ1-3; TRBD1 aligns across 10 bases. The junction had 6 bases not matched to a gene; V was cut back by 6 bases and J by 1 base. The CDR3 totals 16 residues. Germline loops: CDR1 MDHEN, CDR2 SYDVKM. In nucleotides, the CDR3 is TGTGCCAGCAGCCCCGGACAGGGGGGATCTGGAAACACCATATATTTT. It yields the protein CASSPGQGGSGNTIYF.

This sequence joins TRBV3-1 (or the pseudogene TRBV3-2) and TRBJ1-4; tentatively, D is TRBD1 (5 bases). This CDR3 is built from 15 residues. Trimming stripped 0 bases from V and 3 bases from J, with 8 bases between. The germline gives CDR1 LGHDT, CDR2 YNNKEL (reference sequence). For the CDR3, the DNA is TGTGCCAGCAGCCAAGATTTGGGGGCTAATGAAAAACTGTTTTTT. The encoded protein is CASSQDLGANEKLFF.

The genes are TRBV7-8 and TRBJ1-4, with D possibly being TRBD1 (5 bases). The CDR3 covers 14 residues. The V gene's germline CDR1 is SGHVS and CDR2 FQNEAQ. V shed 4 bases and J shed 5 bases, with 11 bases lying between them. The CDR3 DNA sequence: TGTGCCAGCAGCTGGGGACGGATGAATGAAAAACTGTTTTTT. Residues: CASSWGRMNEKLFF.

The chain carries TRBV29-1 and TRBJ2-1, with D tentatively TRBD1 or TRBD2 (5 bases each). The CDR3 runs 15 residues. Germline V lookup: CDR1 SQVTM, CDR2 ANQGSEA. Between the trimmed V and J ends, which lost 5 bases and 8 bases, there was a span of 22 bases. CDR3: CSVPSPGPTLHEQFF. In nucleotides, the CDR3 is TGCAGCGTTCCCTCCCCGGGACCTACCCTCCATGAGCAGTTCTTC.

This chain uses TRBV7-9 with TRBJ1-2; D is unresolved. Germline CDR1 is SEHNR and CDR2 is FQNEAQ (reference sequence). The V and J ends lost 5 bases and 7 bases respectively, with 17 bases between them. This CDR3 comprises 14 residues. The CDR3 loop reads CASSPRAAYGGYTF. CDR3 in DNA: TGTGCCAGCAGCCCCCGGGCCGCGTACGGTGGCTACACCTTC.

J is TRBJ1-6 and V is TRBV6-5; 7 bases agree with TRBD1. This CDR3 has 16 amino acids. Trimming took 1 base from V and 2 from J; bases not matched to a gene: 2. Germline-derived CDR1 and CDR2 are MNHEY and SVGAGI. The CDR3 sequence: CASSYFGTAYNSPLHF. CDR3 nucleotides: TGTGCCAGCAGTTACTTCGGGACAGCCTATAATTCACCCCTCCACTTT.

The chain uses TRBV6-2 or TRBV6-3 and TRBJ2-3, with D perhaps TRBD1 (6 bases). The CDR3 extends over 15 amino acids. From germline, CDR1 is MNHEY and CDR2 SVGEGT. The ends were cut back, 4 bases at V and 2 bases at J, with 13 bases in the middle. The CDR3 is CASSFPGAYTDTQYF. CDR3 nucleotide sequence: TGTGCCAGCAGTTTCCCAGGGGCCTACACAGATACGCAGTATTTT.

V usage is TRBV6-5 and J usage is TRBJ2-7, with 8 positions matching TRBD2. The CDR3 covers 16 residues. CDR1 is MNHEY and CDR2 is SVGAGI in the germline V gene. V lost 4 bases to trimming and J lost 3 bases; unmatched junction nucleotides: 11. CDR3: CASSSRGGPGFYEQYF. For the CDR3, the DNA is TGTGCCAGCAGTTCCCGGGGGGGACCGGGGTTCTACGAGCAGTACTTC.

The chain couples TRBV5-4 to TRBJ2-5, with 8 bases that match TRBD1. V lost 0 bases and J lost 5; bases outside the gene matches: 9. Germline V gives CDR1 SGHNT, CDR2 YYREEE (reference sequence). CDR3 length equals 16 residues. The CDR3 loop reads CASSLGPRTGQETQYF. The CDR3 region has the DNA TGTGCCAGCAGCTTGGGACCTCGGACAGGGCAGGAGACCCAGTACTTC.

The chain recombines TRBV24-1 with TRBJ2-3; TRBD1 matches 8 bases. This CDR3 contains 16 residues. The germline CDR1 and CDR2 sequences are KGHDR and SFDVKD. V gave up 4 bases and J gave up 3 bases; unmatched junction bases: 8. CDR3 sequence reads: CATSDPDRDVTDTQYF. The CDR3 DNA reads as TGTGCCACCAGTGACCCGGACAGGGATGTAACAGATACGCAGTATTTT.

This chain connects TRBV5-5 to TRBJ2-2; D call uncertain. This CDR3 has 17 residues. Germline V gene data show CDR1 as SGHKS and CDR2 as YYEKEE (reference sequence). The V and J ends lost 0 bases and 1 base respectively, with 13 bases between them. The CDR3 protein is CASSLDLSRGNTGELFF. In DNA, the CDR3 is TGTGCCAGCAGCTTGGATTTGAGTAGAGGGAACACCGGGGAGCTGTTTTTT.

The chain is built from TRBV7-9 and TRBJ1-2; 11 bases fit TRBD1. The CDR3 has 13 residues. Germline V CDR1 and CDR2: SEHNR, FQNEAQ (reference sequence). Trimming took 3 bases from V and 7 from J; bases not matched to a gene: 1. CDR3: CASSFGQGAGYTF. The CDR3 DNA reads as TGTGCCAGCAGCTTTGGACAGGGGGCTGGCTACACCTTC.

This clone was detected a few times. The chain's CDR3 is CASSQEVVLVSGQPQHF. As DNA, the CDR3 is TGCGCCAGCAGCCAAGAAGTGGTTTTGGTAAGCGGTCAGCCCCAGCATTTT. This chain links TRBV4-1 with TRBJ1-5, with no clear D. Deletions cut 0 bases from V and 6 bases from J, with 18 bases between. The CDR3 runs 17 residues. CDR1 is MGHRA, CDR2 YSYEKL, per germline.

This rearrangement joins TRBV5-1 to TRBJ2-5; TRBD2 aligns across 9 bases. This CDR3 comprises 16 residues. J gave up 2 bases and V 5 bases, and 10 bases lay outside the gene matches. In germline, CDR1 is SGHRS, CDR2 YFSETQ. CDR3 loop: CASSPGASGAQETQYF. CDR3 bases: TGCGCCAGCAGTCCCGGGGCTAGCGGGGCACAAGAGACCCAGTACTTC.

This clone was seen only once. This sequence joins TRBV11-1 and TRBJ2-1; no definite D call. The germline V gene encodes CDR1 SGHAT and CDR2 FQDESV (reference sequence). V lost 5 bases and J lost 10, with 15 bases in between. The CDR3 runs to 13 residues. The CDR3 is CASSPGRQKEQFF. The CDR3 DNA reads as TGTGCCAGCAGCCCCGGCAGACAAAAAGAGCAGTTCTTC.

The chain joins TRBV5-1 to TRBJ2-3, with TRBD2 identical over 9 bases. Trimming cost V 0 bases and J 2 bases; bases outside gene matches: 7. Germline assignment: CDR1 SGHRS and CDR2 YFSETQ. The CDR3 runs 17 residues. CDR3 region: CASSLVKRGVVTDTQYF. The CDR3 DNA reads as TGCGCCAGCAGCTTGGTAAAGCGGGGGGTCGTCACAGATACGCAGTATTTT.

This chain links TRBV5-4 with TRBJ1-1, with D possibly matching TRBD1 (5 bases). CDR1 is SGHNT, CDR2 YYREEE, per germline (reference sequence). This CDR3 is 14 amino acids long. Trimming took 3 bases from V and 5 from J, leaving 14 bases between them. CDR3 in amino acids: CASSWAGVRTEAFF. In DNA form, the CDR3 reads TGTGCCAGCAGCTGGGCGGGGGTTAGAACTGAAGCTTTCTTT.

This chain joins TRBV3-1 (or the pseudogene TRBV3-2) and TRBJ1-6; perhaps TRBD1 as D (6 bases). The CDR3 runs 17 residues. Germline CDR1 and CDR2: LGHDT and YNNKEL (reference sequence). V lost 5 bases and J lost 2, with 16 bases in between. CDR3: CASSTGRASAYNSPLHF. CDR3 bases: TGTGCCAGCAGCACAGGGAGGGCGAGCGCCTATAATTCACCCCTCCACTTT.

This chain links TRBV28 with TRBJ2-1, with TRBD2 identical over 12 bases. Per germline, CDR1 MDHEN and CDR2 SYDVKM. The CDR3 has 15 amino acids. The V segment lost 5 bases and the J segment 8 bases; nucleotides outside the gene matches: 7. Here the CDR3 reads CASSRLAGDGHEQFF. CDR3 bases: TGTGCCAGCAGTCGACTAGCGGGGGACGGTCATGAGCAGTTCTTC.

The chain uses TRBV14 and TRBJ2-1; 8 bases are shared with TRBD2. Germline CDR1 reads SGHDN; CDR2 reads FVKESK. V shed 0 bases, J shed 6 bases, and the junction held 10 bases outside the gene matches. This CDR3 spans 17 amino acids. The CDR3 DNA reads TGTGCCAGCAGCCAAGAGTCGGGGGGGAGGGCCGTCAATGAGCAGTTCTTC. This codes for CASSQESGGRAVNEQFF.

The V call is TRBV7-2, the J call TRBJ2-2, with D possibly TRBD2 on 5 matching bases. This CDR3 comprises 14 residues. Trimming shortened V by 7 bases and J by 1 base, and 10 bases separated the two germline ends. Germline V lookup: CDR1 SGHTA, CDR2 FQGNSA. The chain's CDR3 is CASMRTWNTGELFF. CDR3 DNA sequence: TGTGCCAGCATGAGGACTTGGAACACCGGGGAGCTGTTTTTT.

The chain couples TRBV30 to TRBJ1-5; D is ambiguous. The CDR3 sequence is 14 residues long. V dropped 1 base and J dropped 4 bases, with 11 bases sitting between them. Germline V gives CDR1 GTSNPN, CDR2 SVGIG (reference sequence). The CDR3 loop is CAWSGRERNQPQHF. The DNA for the CDR3 is TGTGCCTGGAGTGGGAGGGAGAGGAATCAGCCCCAGCATTTT.

The J gene is TRBJ1-1, the V gene TRBV9; D might be TRBD1 (5 bases). V was cut by 0 bases and J by 1 base, with 10 bases left in between. In germline, CDR1 is SGDLS, CDR2 YYNGEE. This CDR3 spans 15 amino acids. The CDR3 protein is CASSVVQGSNTEAFF. In DNA form, the CDR3 reads TGTGCCAGCAGCGTAGTCCAGGGTTCGAACACTGAAGCTTTCTTT.

This sequence joins TRBV28 and TRBJ1-3; D is unresolved. Germline assignment: CDR1 MDHEN and CDR2 SYDVKM. This CDR3 has 11 amino acids. The ends were cut back, 6 bases at V and 4 bases at J, with 4 bases in the middle. This CDR3 reads CASSPGNTIYF. The CDR3 nucleotides are TGTGCCAGCAGCCCCGGAAACACCATATATTTT.

The rearrangement uses TRBV11-2 and TRBJ2-1; TRBD1 agrees at 9 bases. Trimming at V came to 5 bases and at J to 4 bases, leaving 9 bases not matched to a gene. Germline CDR1 is SGHAT and CDR2 is FQNNGV. The CDR3 runs 16 residues. The CDR3 coding sequence is TGTGCCAGCAGCCCAATACAGGGGGCCATATACAATGAGCAGTTCTTC. It specifies CASSPIQGAIYNEQFF.

This clone was picked up one time. The V and J genes are TRBV5-6 and TRBJ2-7; D may correspond to TRBD1 or TRBD2 (5 bases each). The germline CDR1 and CDR2 sequences are SGHDT and YYEEEE. The germline V and J ends were trimmed by 4 bases and 0 bases, with 11 bases remaining between them. The CDR3 covers 14 residues. CDR3 in amino acids: CASSTGTSSYEQYF. CDR3 DNA sequence: TGTGCCAGCAGCACCGGGACCAGCTCCTACGAGCAGTACTTC. The full variable domain, completed using reference TRBV5-6 and TRBJ2-7, is DAGVTQSPTHLIKTRGQQVTLRCSPKSGHDTVSWYQQALGQGPQFIFQYYEEEERQRGNFPDRFSGHQFPNYSSELNVNALLLGDSALYLCASSTGTSSYEQYFGPGTRLTVT.

The rearrangement joins TRBV18 to TRBJ1-2; TRBD1 matches 7 bases. Germline trimming cut 6 bases from V and 10 bases from J; bases unmatched to any gene: 5. CDR1 KGHSH and CDR2 LQKENI come from the germline V gene. CDR3 length: 11 amino acids. CDR3 residues: CASSSGTDYTF. The CDR3 nucleotides are TGTGCCAGCTCGTCCGGGACAGACTACACCTTC.

The chain carries TRBV6-5 and TRBJ2-3; D could derive from TRBD1 or TRBD2 (7 bases each). The germline V gene encodes CDR1 MNHEY and CDR2 SVGAGI. CDR3 size: 15 residues. The V gene lost 6 bases and the J gene lost 5 bases, with 18 bases spanning the gap. CDR3 amino acids: CASSLAARGGDTQYF. The CDR3 DNA reads as TGTGCCAGCAGCTTAGCGGCCAGGGGGGGAGATACGCAGTATTTT.